The rows below give T cell receptor beta chains drawn from one sample of a study of T cells after yellow fever vaccination. TCRdb passed the 5' RACE reads through MiXCR, listing each CDR3 protein once. The data show more than 30,000 distinct CDR3 sequences, less than 8% seen once. The material sequenced was PBMCs, either bulk or a sorted T-cell subset (CD4+, CD8+, memory, or dextramer-sorted; not recorded which), taken on the day of the first yellow fever vaccination. All receptors derive from a man aged 18 to 29 who received the YFV17D yellow fever vaccine. Each CDR3 is given with its conserved first and last residue. A D gene is named only where the DNA matches it firmly. Rows give clone size only sometimes, using once, few, many, or a class for an expanded clone.

v_call: TRBV12-3/TRBV12-4
j_call: TRBJ2-5
d_call: .
clone_size: many
cdr3_aa: CASSFAASGTQYF
cdr3_nt: TGTGCCAGCAGTTTCGCAGCGTCGGGGACCCAGTACTTC

v_call: TRBV7-2
j_call: TRBJ1-2
d_call: TRBD1
clone_size: few
cdr3_aa: CASSFGTAKSNYGYTF
cdr3_nt: TGTGCCAGCAGCTTCGGGACAGCTAAATCTAACTATGGCTACACCTTC

v_call: TRBV21-1
j_call: TRBJ1-1
d_call: .
clone_size: many
cdr3_aa: CASSKDRVNTEAFF
cdr3_nt: TGTGCCAGCAGCAAAGACAGGGTGAACACTGAAGCTTTCTTT

v_call: TRBV7-2
j_call: TRBJ2-7
d_call: .
clone_size: many
cdr3_aa: CASSPQYEQYF
cdr3_nt: TGTGCCAGCAGCCCACAGTACGAGCAGTACTTC

v_call: TRBV5-1
j_call: TRBJ1-1
d_call: .
clone_size: few
cdr3_aa: CASSLGGGWTVNTEAFF
cdr3_nt: TGCGCCAGCAGCTTGGGGGGGGGATGGACAGTGAACACTGAAGCTTTCTTT

v_call: TRBV27
j_call: TRBJ2-2
d_call: .
clone_size: many
cdr3_aa: CASKSTGGPTGELFF
cdr3_nt: TGTGCCAGCAAAAGTACAGGAGGACCCACCGGGGAGCTGTTTTTT

v_call: TRBV12-3/TRBV12-4
j_call: TRBJ2-5
d_call: .
clone_size: many
cdr3_aa: CASSPGTRETQYF
cdr3_nt: TGTGCCAGCAGCCCGGGAACAAGAGAGACCCAGTACTTC

v_call: TRBV5-5
j_call: TRBJ2-5
d_call: TRBD2
clone_size: many
cdr3_aa: CASSLNSGGAETQYF
cdr3_nt: TGTGCCAGCAGCTTGAATAGCGGGGGGGCCGAGACCCAGTACTTC

v_call: TRBV20-1
j_call: TRBJ1-2
d_call: .
clone_size: .
cdr3_aa: CSARAPNYGYTF
cdr3_nt: TGCAGTGCCCGGGCACCCAACTATGGCTACACCTTC

v_call: TRBV5-1
j_call: TRBJ2-2
d_call: TRBD1
clone_size: many
cdr3_aa: CASSYVDRGTGELFF
cdr3_nt: TGCGCCAGCAGTTACGTTGACAGGGGCACCGGGGAGCTGTTTTTT

v_call: TRBV20-1
j_call: TRBJ2-5
d_call: .
clone_size: many
cdr3_aa: CSAPRDLQETQYF
cdr3_nt: TGCAGTGCTCCCCGGGACTTACAAGAGACCCAGTACTTC